The 18 T cell receptor beta chains given below trace back to one sample, sequenced in a study of T cell repertoires and HLA-DP antigens. No antigen has been assigned to these receptors. Data came from immunoSEQ multiplex PCR; TCRdb stores just in-frame clones and leaves some out. The sample lists about 120,000 clones; 85% to 95% were seen once. The sequenced sample was CD4+ T cells from PBMCs. Receptors originate from a woman between 18 and 29 years old in good health and CMV-seronegative.

The gene calls are TRBV21-1 and TRBJ1-5. TRBV21-1 is given as a pseudogene. The CDR3 has 13 residues. The CDR3: CASSKDLGKPQHF. As DNA, the CDR3 is TGTGCCAGCAGCAAAGATCTGGGGAAGCCCCAGCATTTT.

The genes are TRBV19 and TRBJ2-7; TRBD1 matches 12 bases. The germline CDR1 and CDR2 sequences are LNHDA and SQIVND (reference sequence). V shed 4 bases, J shed 6 bases, and the junction held 10 bases outside the gene matches. The length of the CDR3 is 16 residues. The CDR3 is CASSRTPGQGAGEQYF. The CDR3 DNA follows: TGTGCCAGTAGTAGAACACCGGGACAGGGGGCGGGCGAGCAGTACTTC.

CDR3 bases: TGCGCCAGCAGCCGAGACAGGGGCCAGGATGAAAAACTGTTTTTT. Translation: CASSRDRGQDEKLFF. This sequence joins TRBV4-1 and TRBJ1-4, with 8 bases aligning to TRBD1. The V segment lost 4 bases and the J segment 6 bases; nucleotides outside the gene matches: 7. Germline assignment: CDR1 MGHRA and CDR2 YSYEKL. The CDR3 covers 15 residues.

This rearrangement joins TRBV10-3 to TRBJ1-2; D gene unclear. The CDR3 length is 16 residues. The germline V gene has CDR1 ENHRY and CDR2 SYGVKD. V lost 3 bases to trimming and J lost 1 base, with 15 bases between them. For the CDR3, the DNA is TGTGCCATCAGTGACAAGAGGTGGCAGAGTAACTATGGCTACACCTTC. Protein sequence: CAISDKRWQSNYGYTF.

The chain carries TRBV27 and TRBJ2-1, with D perhaps TRBD1 (6 bases). V was pared by 6 bases and J by 1 base, with 10 bases between. Germline loops: CDR1 MNHEY, CDR2 SMNVEV (reference sequence). The CDR3 is 14 residues long. For the CDR3, the DNA is TGTGCCAGCAGACTGGGACAATCCTACAATGAGCAGTTCTTC. Its translation is CASRLGQSYNEQFF.

The J gene is TRBJ1-2, the V gene TRBV29-1, with unresolved D. V lost 2 bases and J 7 bases, leaving 11 bases between the germline ends. The V gene's germline CDR1 is SQVTM and CDR2 ANQGSEA. This CDR3 has 12 amino acids. DNA of the CDR3: TGCAGCGTTGAACCCCTAAGTGGTGGCTACACCTTC. Protein sequence: CSVEPLSGGYTF.

This chain uses TRBV7-9 with TRBJ1-4; 8 bases are a match to TRBD1. V shed 5 bases and J 5 bases; nucleotides not matched to a gene: 4. In germline, CDR1 is SEHNR, CDR2 FQNEAQ (reference sequence). The CDR3 contains 14 residues. The CDR3 sequence is CASSTDRVNEKLFF. The CDR3 DNA reads as TGTGCCAGCAGCACGGACAGGGTAAATGAAAAACTGTTTTTT.

The chain couples TRBV9 to TRBJ2-7; possible D gene TRBD2, 6 bases. Trimming took off 3 bases at V and 3 bases at J, with 13 bases between the two ends. Germline assignment: CDR1 SGDLS and CDR2 YYNGEE. The CDR3 contains 14 residues. CDR3 amino acids: CASSASTGVYEQYF. The CDR3 bases are TGTGCCAGCAGCGCGTCCACGGGGGTCTACGAGCAGTACTTC.

V is TRBV27 and J is TRBJ2-5, with a weak D call TRBD2 (6 bases). The CDR3 runs to 17 residues. Germline CDR1 and CDR2: MNHEY and SMNVEV (reference sequence). V lost 6 bases and J lost 0, with 20 bases in between. This CDR3 is CASRGGFAGSYQETQYF. The CDR3, as DNA: TGTGCCAGCAGGGGGGGTTTTGCGGGGTCGTACCAAGAGACCCAGTACTTC.

The rearrangement joins TRBV12-5 to TRBJ1-3; 10 bases match TRBD1. Germline trimming cut 1 base from V and 4 bases from J; bases unmatched to any gene: 4. This CDR3 has 16 residues. Germline assignment: CDR1 LGHNT and CDR2 FRNRAP. The CDR3 DNA sequence: TGTGCTAGTGGTTTGGGGGACAGGGGTTCAGGAAACACCATATATTTT. This encodes CASGLGDRGSGNTIYF.

V is TRBV11-3 and J is TRBJ2-5; TRBD2 is a possible D gene (6 bases). CDR1 and CDR2 (germline): SGHNT, YENEEA. The CDR3 length is 14 residues. Trimming removed 5 bases at V and 5 bases at J, with 15 bases between. The CDR3 reads CASSQGGVRETQYF. CDR3 bases: TGTGCCAGCAGCCAAGGAGGGGTCCGGGAGACCCAGTACTTC.

The chain carries TRBV11-2 and TRBJ2-3; D gene uncertain. Germline V gives CDR1 SGHAT, CDR2 FQNNGV. V was cut by 3 bases and J by 0 bases, with 13 bases left in between. This CDR3 spans 16 amino acids. CDR3 sequence reads: CASSLKPGFSTDTQYF. Here the CDR3 DNA reads TGTGCCAGCAGCTTGAAACCAGGTTTTAGCACAGATACGCAGTATTTT.

The chain uses TRBV28 and TRBJ1-2; TRBD1 might be the D (6 bases). The CDR3 length is 14 residues. Looked up from germline, CDR1 is MDHEN and CDR2 is SYDVKM. V lost 4 bases and J 4 bases, leaving 13 bases between the germline ends. The CDR3 here is CASSSPGAVYGYTF. CDR3 sequence (DNA): TGTGCCAGCAGTTCCCCAGGGGCGGTCTATGGCTACACCTTC.

As DNA, the CDR3 is TGTGCCAGCAGTGAGGGATATGAGCAGTTCTTC. It encodes CASSEGYEQFF. This chain joins TRBV6-1 and TRBJ2-1; unclear D gene. CDR1 is MNHNS, CDR2 SASEGT, per germline. The CDR3 has 11 residues. V was clipped by 3 bases and J by 8 bases, with 5 bases between them.

The genes are TRBV7-9 and TRBJ1-1, with TRBD1 matching 10 bases. The CDR3 totals 15 residues. The junction had 8 bases not matched to a gene; V was cut back by 5 bases and J by 5 bases. Germline CDR1 SEHNR, CDR2 FQNEAQ (reference sequence). CDR3 nucleotide sequence: TGTGCCAGCAGCACCCCTGGACAGGGGGATACTGAAGCTTTCTTT. It translates to CASSTPGQGDTEAFF.

The chain recombines TRBV19 with TRBJ1-4, with 7 bases identical to TRBD1. Germline CDR1 reads LNHDA; CDR2 reads SQIVND (reference sequence). The V segment lost 5 bases and the J segment 5 bases; nucleotides outside the gene matches: 8. This CDR3 is built from 15 residues. CDR3 DNA sequence: TGTGCCAGTAGTTCTCGACAGGGAGGGAATGAAAAACTGTTTTTT. Translated: CASSSRQGGNEKLFF.

This clone was detected a few times. The V gene is TRBV5-1, the J gene TRBJ2-1; a possible D gene is TRBD2 (6 bases). The V gene lost 1 base and the J gene lost 5 bases, with 19 bases spanning the gap. CDR3 length: 17 amino acids. CDR1 SGHRS and CDR2 YFSETQ come from the germline V gene. As DNA, the CDR3 is TGCGCCAGCAGCTTGAGAGGGGCGGGCGGGAAGGACAATGAGCAGTTCTTC. Translation gives CASSLRGAGGKDNEQFF.

The V gene is TRBV28, the J gene TRBJ1-3; 7 bases are a match to TRBD1. The ends lost 4 bases at V and 0 bases at J; junction bases unmatched: 0. The CDR3 is made up of 14 amino acids. The germline V gene has CDR1 MDHEN and CDR2 SYDVKM. The CDR3 reads CASSWDSSGNTIYF. The CDR3 DNA reads as TGTGCCAGCAGTTGGGACAGCTCTGGAAACACCATATATTTT.